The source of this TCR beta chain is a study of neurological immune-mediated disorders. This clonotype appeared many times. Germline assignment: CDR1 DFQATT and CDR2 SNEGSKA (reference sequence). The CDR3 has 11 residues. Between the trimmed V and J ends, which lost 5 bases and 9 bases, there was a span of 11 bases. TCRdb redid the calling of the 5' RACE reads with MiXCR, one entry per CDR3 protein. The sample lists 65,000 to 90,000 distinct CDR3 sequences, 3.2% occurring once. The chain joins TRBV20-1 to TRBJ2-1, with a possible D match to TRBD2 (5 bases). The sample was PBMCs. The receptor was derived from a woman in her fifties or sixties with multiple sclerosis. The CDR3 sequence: CSASGLTEQFF. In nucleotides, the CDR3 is TGCAGTGCTTCTGGACTGACTGAGCAGTTCTTC.